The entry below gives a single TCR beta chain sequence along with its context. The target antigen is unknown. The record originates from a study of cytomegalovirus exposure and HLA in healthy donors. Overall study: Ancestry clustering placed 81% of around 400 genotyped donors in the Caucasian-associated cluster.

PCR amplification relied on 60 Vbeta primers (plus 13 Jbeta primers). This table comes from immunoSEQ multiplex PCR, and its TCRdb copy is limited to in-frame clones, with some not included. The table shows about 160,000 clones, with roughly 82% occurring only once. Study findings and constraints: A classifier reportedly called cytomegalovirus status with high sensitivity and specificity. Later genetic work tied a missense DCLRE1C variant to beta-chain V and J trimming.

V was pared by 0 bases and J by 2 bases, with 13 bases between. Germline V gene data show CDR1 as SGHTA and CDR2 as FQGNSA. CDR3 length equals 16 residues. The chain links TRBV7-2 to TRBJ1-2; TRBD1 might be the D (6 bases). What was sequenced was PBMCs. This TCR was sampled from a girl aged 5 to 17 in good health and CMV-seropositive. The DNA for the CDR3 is TGTGCCAGCAGCTTAGCGATTTTCGACAGGAACTATGGCTACACCTTC. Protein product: CASSLAIFDRNYGYTF.